This T cell receptor beta chain stems from a study of blood T cells in healthy people across ages. Overall study: The template switching approach captured approximately one barcoded beta molecule for every two T cells. Study results and caveats: Reliance upon unsorted PBMCs precluded definitive naive versus antigen-experienced comparison. Naive CD4+ cell counts and diversity both ran higher in long-lived than in aged donors. Estimates of total diversity, which came from one million sequenced T cells, were considered to be underestimates.

With respect to this clonotype: Its antigen remains unknown.

The second PCR ran roughly 7 to 12 cycles with a sample-barcoded 5' primer and J-beta primers. TCRdb processed the 5' RACE reads anew with MiXCR; each CDR3 protein has one entry. The sample carries 910,000 or so distinct CDR3 sequences, roughly 47% recorded once. V dropped 5 bases and J dropped 4; count of bases not matched to a gene: 5. Looked up from germline, CDR1 is SGHDT and CDR2 is YYEEEE. This CDR3 contains 14 residues. The source of this sequence is a woman between 55 and 75 years old in good health. The specimen sequenced was blood. The V gene is TRBV5-6, the J gene TRBJ1-4; 7 nucleotides align to TRBD1. In DNA form, the CDR3 reads TGTGCCAGCAGGAGGGGGCGCGATAATGAAAAACTGTTTTTT. The encoded protein is CASRRGRDNEKLFF.